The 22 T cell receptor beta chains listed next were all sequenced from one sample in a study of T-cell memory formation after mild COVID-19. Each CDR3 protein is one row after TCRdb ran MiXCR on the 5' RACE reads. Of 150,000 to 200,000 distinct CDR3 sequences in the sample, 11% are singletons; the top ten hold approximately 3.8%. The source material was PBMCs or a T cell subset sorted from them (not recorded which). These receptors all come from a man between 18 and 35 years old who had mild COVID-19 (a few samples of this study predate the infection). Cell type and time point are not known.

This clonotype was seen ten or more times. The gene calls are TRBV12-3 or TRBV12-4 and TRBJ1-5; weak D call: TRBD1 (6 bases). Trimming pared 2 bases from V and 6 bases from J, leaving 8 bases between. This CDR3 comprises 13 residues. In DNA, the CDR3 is TGTGCCAGCAGTTTAAGGGGGGGTCAGCCCCAGCATTTT. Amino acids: CASSLRGGQPQHF.

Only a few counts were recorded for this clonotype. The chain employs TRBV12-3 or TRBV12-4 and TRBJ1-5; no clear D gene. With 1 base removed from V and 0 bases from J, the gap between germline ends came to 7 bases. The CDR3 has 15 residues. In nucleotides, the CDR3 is TGTGCCAGCAGTTTAGTAGATCCTAGCAATCAGCCCCAGCATTTT. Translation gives CASSLVDPSNQPQHF.

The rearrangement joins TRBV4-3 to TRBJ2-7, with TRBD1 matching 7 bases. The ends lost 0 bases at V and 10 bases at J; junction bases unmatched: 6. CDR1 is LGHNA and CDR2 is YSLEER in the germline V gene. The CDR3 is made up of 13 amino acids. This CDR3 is CASSQERQGVQYF. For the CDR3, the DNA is TGCGCCAGCAGCCAAGAAAGACAGGGCGTTCAGTACTTC.

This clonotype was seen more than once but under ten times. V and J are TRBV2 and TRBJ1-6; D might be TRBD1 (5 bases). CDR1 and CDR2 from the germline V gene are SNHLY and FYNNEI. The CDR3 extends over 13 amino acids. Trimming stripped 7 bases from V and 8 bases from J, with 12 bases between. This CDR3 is CASTLRGYSPLHF. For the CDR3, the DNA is TGTGCCAGCACGTTGAGGGGATATTCACCCCTCCACTTT.

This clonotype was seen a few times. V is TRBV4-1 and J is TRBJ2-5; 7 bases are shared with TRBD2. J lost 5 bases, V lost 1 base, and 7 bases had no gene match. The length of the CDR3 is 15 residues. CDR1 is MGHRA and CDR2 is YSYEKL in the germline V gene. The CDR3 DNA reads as TGCGCCAGCAGCCAAGGGTCCAGCGGGGCGGAGACCCAGTACTTC. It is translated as CASSQGSSGAETQYF.

The CDR3 region has the DNA TGTGCCAGCAGTTTAGGCGGGACATTAAATCAGCCCCAGCATTTT. Its protein product is CASSLGGTLNQPQHF. V is TRBV12-3 or TRBV12-4 and J is TRBJ1-5, with D possibly matching TRBD1 (6 bases). V gave up 1 base and J gave up 4 bases, with 11 bases separating them. The CDR3 totals 15 residues.

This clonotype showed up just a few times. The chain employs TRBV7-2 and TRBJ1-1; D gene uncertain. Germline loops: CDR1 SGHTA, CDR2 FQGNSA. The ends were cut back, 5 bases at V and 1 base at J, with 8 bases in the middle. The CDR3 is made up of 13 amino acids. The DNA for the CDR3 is TGTGCCAGCAGCCCGCAGCCGAACACTGAAGCTTTCTTT. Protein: CASSPQPNTEAFF.

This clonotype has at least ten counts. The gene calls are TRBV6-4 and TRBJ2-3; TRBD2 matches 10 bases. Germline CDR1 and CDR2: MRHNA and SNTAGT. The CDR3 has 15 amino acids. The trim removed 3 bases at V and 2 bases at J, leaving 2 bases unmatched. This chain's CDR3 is CASSESGGATDTQYF. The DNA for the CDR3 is TGTGCCAGCAGTGAAAGCGGGGGGGCCACAGATACGCAGTATTTT.

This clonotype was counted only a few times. The CDR3 DNA reads as TGTGCCAGCTCACCAAAGGGACAGGGGGCGCGCCACAATGAGCAGTTCTTC. Translating it yields CASSPKGQGARHNEQFF. The rearrangement joins TRBV18 to TRBJ2-1; 12 nucleotides line up with TRBD1. CDR1 KGHSH and CDR2 LQKENI come from the germline V gene. V lost 2 bases, J lost 5 bases, and 7 bases stayed unmatched. CDR3 length equals 17 residues.

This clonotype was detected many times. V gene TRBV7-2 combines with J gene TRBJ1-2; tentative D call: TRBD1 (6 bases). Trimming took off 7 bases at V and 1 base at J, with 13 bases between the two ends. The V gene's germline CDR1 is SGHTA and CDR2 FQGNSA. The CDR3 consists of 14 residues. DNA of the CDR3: TGTGCCAGCACCCAAATGGACAGTAACTATGGCTACACCTTC. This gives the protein CASTQMDSNYGYTF.

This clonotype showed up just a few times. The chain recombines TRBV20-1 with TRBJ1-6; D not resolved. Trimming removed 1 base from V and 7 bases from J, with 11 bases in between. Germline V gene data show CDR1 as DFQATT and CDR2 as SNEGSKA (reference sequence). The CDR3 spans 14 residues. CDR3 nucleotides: TGCAGTGCTAGAGTCCGGGGAGGCAATTCACCCCTCCACTTT. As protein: CSARVRGGNSPLHF.

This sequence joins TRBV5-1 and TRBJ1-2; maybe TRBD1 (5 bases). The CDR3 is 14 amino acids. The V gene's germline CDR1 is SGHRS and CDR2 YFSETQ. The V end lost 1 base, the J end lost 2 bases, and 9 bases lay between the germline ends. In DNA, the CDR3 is TGCGCCAGCAGCTTGCAAGGGGTGAACTATGGCTACACCTTC. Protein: CASSLQGVNYGYTF.

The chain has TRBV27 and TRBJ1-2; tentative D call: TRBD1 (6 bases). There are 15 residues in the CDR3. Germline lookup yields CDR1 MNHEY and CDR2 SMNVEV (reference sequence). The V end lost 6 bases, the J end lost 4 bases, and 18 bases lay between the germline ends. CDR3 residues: CASSPGHYRGYGYTF. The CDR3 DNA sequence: TGTGCCAGCAGCCCGGGACATTACAGAGGCTATGGCTACACCTTC.

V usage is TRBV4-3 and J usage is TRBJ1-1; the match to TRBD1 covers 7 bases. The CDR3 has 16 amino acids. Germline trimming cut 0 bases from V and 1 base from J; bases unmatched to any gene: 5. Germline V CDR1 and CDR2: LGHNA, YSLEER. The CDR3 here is CASSQEPQGGNTEAFF. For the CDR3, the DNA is TGCGCCAGCAGCCAAGAGCCCCAGGGGGGGAACACTGAAGCTTTCTTT.

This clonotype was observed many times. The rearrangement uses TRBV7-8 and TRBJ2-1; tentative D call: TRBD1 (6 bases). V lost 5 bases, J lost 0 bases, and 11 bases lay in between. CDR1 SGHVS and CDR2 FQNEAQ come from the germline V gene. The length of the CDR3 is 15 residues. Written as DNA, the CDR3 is TGTGCCAGCAGCGCCCAGGGGAGCTCCTACAATGAGCAGTTCTTC. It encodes CASSAQGSSYNEQFF.

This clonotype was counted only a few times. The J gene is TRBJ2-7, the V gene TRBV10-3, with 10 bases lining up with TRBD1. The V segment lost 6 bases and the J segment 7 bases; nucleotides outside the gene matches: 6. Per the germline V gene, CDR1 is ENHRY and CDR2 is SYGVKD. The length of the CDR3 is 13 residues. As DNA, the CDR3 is TGTGCCATCAGGGGGGACAGGGGAAGGGAGCAGTACGTC. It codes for CAIRGDRGREQYV.

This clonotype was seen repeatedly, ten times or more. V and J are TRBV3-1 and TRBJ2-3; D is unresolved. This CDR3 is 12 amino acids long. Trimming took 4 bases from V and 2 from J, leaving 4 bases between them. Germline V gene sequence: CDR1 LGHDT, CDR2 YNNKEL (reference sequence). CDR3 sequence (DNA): TGTGCCAGCAGCCGAAACACAGATACGCAGTATTTT. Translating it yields CASSRNTDTQYF.

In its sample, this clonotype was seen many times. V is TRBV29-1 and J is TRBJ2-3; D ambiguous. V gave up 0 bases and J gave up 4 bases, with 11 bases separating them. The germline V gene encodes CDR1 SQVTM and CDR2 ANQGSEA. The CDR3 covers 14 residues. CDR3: CSVEDPRASDTQYF. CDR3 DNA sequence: TGCAGCGTTGAAGATCCCCGCGCGTCAGATACGCAGTATTTT.

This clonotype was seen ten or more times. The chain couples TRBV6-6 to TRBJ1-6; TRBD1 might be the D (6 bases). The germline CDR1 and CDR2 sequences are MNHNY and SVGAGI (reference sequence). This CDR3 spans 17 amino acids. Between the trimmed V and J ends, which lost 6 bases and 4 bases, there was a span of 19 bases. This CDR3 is CASRRGARPTYNSPLHF. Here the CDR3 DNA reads TGTGCCAGCAGGCGGGGGGCCCGCCCGACATATAATTCACCCCTCCACTTT.

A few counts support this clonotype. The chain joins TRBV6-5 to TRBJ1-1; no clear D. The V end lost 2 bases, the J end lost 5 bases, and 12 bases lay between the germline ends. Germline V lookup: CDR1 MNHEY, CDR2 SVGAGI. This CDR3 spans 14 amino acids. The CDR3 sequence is CASSYDRARTEAFF. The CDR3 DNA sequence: TGTGCCAGCAGTTACGATCGGGCGAGGACTGAAGCTTTCTTT.

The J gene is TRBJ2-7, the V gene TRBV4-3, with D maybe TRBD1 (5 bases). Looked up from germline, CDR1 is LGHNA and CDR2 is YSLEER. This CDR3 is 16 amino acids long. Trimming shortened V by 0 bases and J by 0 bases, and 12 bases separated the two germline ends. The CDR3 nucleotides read TGCGCCAGCAGCCAAGATCCCAGGGCGAGCTCCTACGAGCAGTACGTC. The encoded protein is CASSQDPRASSYEQYV.

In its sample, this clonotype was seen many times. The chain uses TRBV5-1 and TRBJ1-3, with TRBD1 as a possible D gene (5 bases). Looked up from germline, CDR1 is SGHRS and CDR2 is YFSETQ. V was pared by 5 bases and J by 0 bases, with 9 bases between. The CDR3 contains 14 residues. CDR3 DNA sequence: TGCGCCAGCAGTCCAGGGTCCTCTGGAAACACCATATATTTT. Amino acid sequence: CASSPGSSGNTIYF.